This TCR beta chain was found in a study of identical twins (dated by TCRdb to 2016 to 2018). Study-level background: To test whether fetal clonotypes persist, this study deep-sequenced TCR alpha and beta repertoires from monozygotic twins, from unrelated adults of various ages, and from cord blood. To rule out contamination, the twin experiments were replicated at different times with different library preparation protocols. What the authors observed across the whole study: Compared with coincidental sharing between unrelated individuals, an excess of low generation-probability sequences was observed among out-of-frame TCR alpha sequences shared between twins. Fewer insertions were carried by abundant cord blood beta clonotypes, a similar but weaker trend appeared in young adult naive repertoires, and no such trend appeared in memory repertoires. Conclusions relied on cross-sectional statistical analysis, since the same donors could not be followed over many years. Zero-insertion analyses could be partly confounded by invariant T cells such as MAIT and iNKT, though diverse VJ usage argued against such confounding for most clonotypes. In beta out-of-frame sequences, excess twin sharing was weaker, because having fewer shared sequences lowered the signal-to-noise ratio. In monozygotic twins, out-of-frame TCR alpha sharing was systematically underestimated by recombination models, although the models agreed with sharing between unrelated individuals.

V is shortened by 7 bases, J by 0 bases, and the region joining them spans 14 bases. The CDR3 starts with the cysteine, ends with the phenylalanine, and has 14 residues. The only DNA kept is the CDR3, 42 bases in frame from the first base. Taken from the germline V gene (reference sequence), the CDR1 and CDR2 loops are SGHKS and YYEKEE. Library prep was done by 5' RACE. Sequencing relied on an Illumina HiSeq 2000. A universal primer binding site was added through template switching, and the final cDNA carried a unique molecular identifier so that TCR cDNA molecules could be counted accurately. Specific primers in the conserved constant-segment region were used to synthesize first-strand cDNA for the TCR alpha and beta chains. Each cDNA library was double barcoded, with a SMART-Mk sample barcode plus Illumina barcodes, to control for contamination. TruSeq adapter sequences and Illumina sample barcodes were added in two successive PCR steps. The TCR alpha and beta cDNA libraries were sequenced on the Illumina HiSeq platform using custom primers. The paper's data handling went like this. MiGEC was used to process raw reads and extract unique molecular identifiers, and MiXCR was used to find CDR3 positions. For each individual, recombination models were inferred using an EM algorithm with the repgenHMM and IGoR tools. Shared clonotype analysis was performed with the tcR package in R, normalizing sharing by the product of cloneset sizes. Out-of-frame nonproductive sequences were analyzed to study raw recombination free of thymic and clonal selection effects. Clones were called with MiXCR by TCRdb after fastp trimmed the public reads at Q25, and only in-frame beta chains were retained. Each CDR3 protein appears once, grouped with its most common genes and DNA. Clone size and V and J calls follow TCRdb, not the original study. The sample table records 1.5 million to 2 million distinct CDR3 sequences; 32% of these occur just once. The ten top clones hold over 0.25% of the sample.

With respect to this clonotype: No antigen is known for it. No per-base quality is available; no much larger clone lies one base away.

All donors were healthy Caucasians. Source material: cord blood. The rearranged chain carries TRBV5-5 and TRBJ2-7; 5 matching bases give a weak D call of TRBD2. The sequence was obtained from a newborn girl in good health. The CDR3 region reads CASGSSRSSYEQYF. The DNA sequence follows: TGTGCCAGCGGGAGTAGCAGGAGCTCCTACGAGCAGTACTTC.